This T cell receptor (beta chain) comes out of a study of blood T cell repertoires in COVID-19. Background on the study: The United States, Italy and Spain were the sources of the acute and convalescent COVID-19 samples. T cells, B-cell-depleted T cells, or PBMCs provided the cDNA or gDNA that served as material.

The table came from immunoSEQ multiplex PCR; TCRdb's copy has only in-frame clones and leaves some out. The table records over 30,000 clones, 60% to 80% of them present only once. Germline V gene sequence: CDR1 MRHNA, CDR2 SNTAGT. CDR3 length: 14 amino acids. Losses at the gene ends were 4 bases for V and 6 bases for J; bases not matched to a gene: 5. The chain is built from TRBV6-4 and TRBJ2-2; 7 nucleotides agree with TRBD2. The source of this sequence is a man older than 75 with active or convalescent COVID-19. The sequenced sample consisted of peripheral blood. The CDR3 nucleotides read TGTGCCAGCAGTGTTGGACTAGGCGCCGGGGAGCTGTTTTTT. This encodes CASSVGLGAGELFF.